The 30 T cell receptor beta chains presented below share a single source sample, sequenced in a study of T cell responses to AZD1222 COVID-19 vaccine. Here immunoSEQ multiplex PCR was the method, and the copy in TCRdb shows in-frame clones only, minus some. The table records about 60,000 clones, around 83% of them present only once. The sequences come from peripheral blood, collected on day 0 of AZD1222 vaccination. Receptors were obtained from an adult in good health.

This sequence joins TRBV5-1 and TRBJ1-1; weak D call: TRBD1 (6 bases). The CDR3 has 16 amino acids. Germline values: CDR1 SGHRS, CDR2 YFSETQ. The V end was cut by 0 bases, the J end by 4 bases, with 16 bases between. The CDR3 spells CASSLGSGGLGTEAFF. The CDR3 DNA follows: TGCGCCAGCAGCTTGGGATCGGGGGGCTTGGGCACTGAAGCTTTCTTT.

This sequence joins TRBV18 and TRBJ2-2, with 9 positions matching TRBD2. Germline V gene data show CDR1 as KGHSH and CDR2 as LQKENI. The V and J ends lost 0 bases and 7 bases, in that order; junction bases with no gene match: 9. This CDR3 has 17 residues. The CDR3 region is CASSPPNSGGSHGELFF. The CDR3 DNA reads as TGTGCCAGCTCACCACCGAATAGCGGGGGATCTCACGGGGAGCTGTTTTTT.

J is TRBJ2-6 and V is TRBV6-2 or TRBV6-3; the D gene is possibly TRBD1 (6 bases). Trimming took off 5 bases at V and 1 base at J, with 12 bases between the two ends. The CDR3 totals 16 residues. Per the germline V gene, CDR1 is MNHEY and CDR2 is SVGEGT. CDR3 loop: CASSPGEPSGANVLTF. Written as DNA, the CDR3 is TGTGCCAGCAGTCCAGGGGAGCCTTCTGGGGCCAACGTCCTGACTTTC.

The chain joins TRBV3-1 (or the pseudogene TRBV3-2) to TRBJ2-7; D is perhaps TRBD1 or TRBD2 (5 bases each). Trimming left V 5 bases short and J 7 bases short, with 12 bases between. The germline V gene has CDR1 LGHDT and CDR2 YNNKEL (reference sequence). The CDR3 runs to 12 residues. The CDR3 here is CASSRQSGEQYF. The DNA of the CDR3 is TGTGCCAGCAGCAGACAGTCGGGGGAGCAGTACTTC.

This clone appeared a single time. The rearrangement links TRBV4-3 to TRBJ1-6, with D possibly TRBD1 on 6 matching bases. Trimming cost V 1 base and J 3 bases, with 13 bases left between them. Germline assignment: CDR1 LGHNA and CDR2 YSLEER. CDR3 size: 17 residues. The CDR3 loop is CASSQGRAGVYNSPLHF. DNA for the CDR3: TGCGCCAGCAGCCAAGGCAGGGCAGGGGTCTATAATTCACCCCTCCACTTT.

The chain uses TRBV28 and TRBJ2-7; TRBD1 might be the D (6 bases). CDR3 length: 15 amino acids. V gave up 2 bases and J gave up 6 bases, with 17 bases separating them. Per the germline V gene, CDR1 is MDHEN and CDR2 is SYDVKM. In DNA, the CDR3 is TGTGCCAGCAGTTTACTGGCTAGCAGGGGTGCCGAGCAGTACTTC. This encodes CASSLLASRGAEQYF.

This clone occurred a few times. V is TRBV2 and J is TRBJ1-4; D is uncertain. This CDR3 has 14 amino acids. CDR1 is SNHLY and CDR2 is FYNNEI in the germline V gene. Trimming removed 3 bases at V and 5 bases at J, with 10 bases between. The CDR3 DNA reads as TGTGCCAGCAGTGATGTAGCGGGGAATGAAAAACTGTTTTTT. Protein product: CASSDVAGNEKLFF.

The V gene is TRBV7-8, the J gene TRBJ2-5; D remains ambiguous. Germline loops: CDR1 SGHVS, CDR2 FQNEAQ. Trimming cost V 4 bases and J 1 base, with 4 bases left between them. The CDR3 is made up of 12 amino acids. CDR3 residues: CASSWVQETQYF. Written as DNA, the CDR3 is TGTGCCAGCAGCTGGGTCCAAGAGACCCAGTACTTC.

The chain couples TRBV4-3 to TRBJ2-3; D possibly corresponds to TRBD2 (6 bases). Germline loops: CDR1 LGHNA, CDR2 YSLEER. V lost 2 bases, J lost 4 bases, and 22 bases lay in between. The CDR3 runs 18 residues. Here the CDR3 DNA reads TGCGCCAGCAGCCAAACTAGCACCGCCCACATTCTCGCAGATACGCAGTATTTT. It is translated as CASSQTSTAHILADTQYF.

The chain uses TRBV3-1 (or the pseudogene TRBV3-2) and TRBJ2-1, with 7 positions matching TRBD2. Unmatched junction bases numbered 4, after V lost 4 bases and J lost 1 base. The CDR3 runs to 15 residues. Germline V lookup: CDR1 LGHDT, CDR2 YNNKEL (reference sequence). The CDR3 nucleotides read TGTGCCAGCAGCCGATTGGGGGGGTCCTACAATGAGCAGTTCTTC. As protein: CASSRLGGSYNEQFF.

This clone was seen only once. CDR3 in amino acids: CASSSPGISNQPQHF. CDR3 nucleotide sequence: TGTGCCAGCAGTTCCCCGGGGATTAGCAATCAGCCCCAGCATTTT. This rearrangement joins TRBV28 to TRBJ1-5; D ambiguous. CDR1 is MDHEN, CDR2 SYDVKM, per germline. The V end was cut by 4 bases, the J end by 0 bases, with 10 bases between. The CDR3 has 15 amino acids.

J is TRBJ1-1 and V is TRBV11-3; D is undetermined. Germline lookup yields CDR1 SGHNT and CDR2 YENEEA. The CDR3 sequence is 13 residues long. The ends were cut back, 2 bases at V and 7 bases at J, with 11 bases in the middle. This CDR3 reads CASSLNYGIEAFF. The CDR3 DNA is TGTGCCAGCAGCTTAAATTATGGGATTGAAGCTTTCTTT.

The gene calls are TRBV5-6 and TRBJ2-7; 7 bases map to TRBD2. Germline assignment: CDR1 SGHDT and CDR2 YYEEEE. The V and J ends lost 2 bases and 4 bases, in that order; junction bases with no gene match: 6. The CDR3 totals 14 residues. The CDR3 coding sequence is TGTGCCAGCAGCTTCGGGCGGGGGTCATACGAGCAGTACTTC. Residues: CASSFGRGSYEQYF.

This chain links TRBV5-1 with TRBJ2-5; 7 bases are shared with TRBD1. The CDR3 has 15 amino acids. The germline V gene has CDR1 SGHRS and CDR2 YFSETQ. With V trimmed by 4 bases and J by 3 bases, 9 bases remained unmatched. CDR3 coding DNA: TGCGCCAGCAGCCCGACAGGGAGTAACGAAGAGACCCAGTACTTC. Translation gives CASSPTGSNEETQYF.

The V gene is TRBV14, the J gene TRBJ2-3; D gene uncertain. The germline V and J ends were trimmed by 4 bases and 3 bases, with 5 bases remaining between them. The germline gives CDR1 SGHDN, CDR2 FVKESK. CDR3 length: 12 amino acids. The DNA of the CDR3 is TGTGCCAGCAGCCCTTCTACAGATACGCAGTATTTT. As protein: CASSPSTDTQYF.

The genes are TRBV19 and TRBJ2-7, with a tentative D call TRBD1 (6 bases). Trimming stripped 7 bases from V and 2 bases from J, with 12 bases between. From germline, CDR1 is LNHDA and CDR2 SQIVND (reference sequence). CDR3 length: 13 amino acids. In DNA, the CDR3 is TGTGCCAGTATGAAGTGGGACACCTACGAGCAGTACTTC. Protein sequence: CASMKWDTYEQYF.

This rearrangement joins TRBV7-2 to TRBJ1-3, with a weak D call TRBD1 (5 bases). This CDR3 is 16 amino acids long. Trimming cost V 5 bases and J 4 bases, with 18 bases left between them. Germline V lookup: CDR1 SGHTA, CDR2 FQGNSA. As DNA, the CDR3 is TGTGCCAGCAGCCCGCGATCCCCAGGGAACGGAAACACCATATATTTT. It encodes CASSPRSPGNGNTIYF.

This sequence joins TRBV6-2 or TRBV6-3 and TRBJ2-1, with D possibly called TRBD1 or TRBD2 (5 bases each). The ends were cut back, 5 bases at V and 7 bases at J, with 24 bases in the middle. Germline CDR1 reads MNHEY; CDR2 reads SVGEGT. The CDR3 loop spans 17 amino acids. The CDR3 region is CASSVLGLGVEMNEQFF. For the CDR3, the DNA is TGTGCCAGCAGTGTGCTGGGATTGGGGGTCGAGATGAATGAGCAGTTCTTC.

The J gene is TRBJ1-5, the V gene TRBV4-1; TRBD1 matches 7 bases. Germline trimming cut 4 bases from V and 5 bases from J; bases unmatched to any gene: 11. Germline V gives CDR1 MGHRA, CDR2 YSYEKL. The CDR3 sequence is 16 residues long. In DNA, the CDR3 is TGCGCCAGCAGCCCCCGCCCCCCAGGGGGAGATCAGCCCCAGCATTTT. This sequence encodes CASSPRPPGGDQPQHF.

CDR3: CASRGGPLGAGNTIYF. The CDR3 coding sequence is TGTGCCAGCAGGGGGGGACCCCTTGGCGCTGGAAACACCATATATTTT. The V gene is TRBV2, the J gene TRBJ1-3, with D possibly being TRBD1 (5 bases). The germline V and J ends were trimmed by 6 bases and 2 bases, with 17 bases remaining between them. The CDR3 has 16 residues. CDR1 SNHLY and CDR2 FYNNEI come from the germline V gene. Full variable domain (missing parts from reference TRBV2 and TRBJ1-3): EPEVTQTPSHQVTQMGQEVILRCVPISNHLYFYWYRQILGQKVEFLVSFYNNEISEKSEIFDDQFSVERPDGSNFTLKIRSTKLEDSAMYFCASRGGPLGAGNTIYFGEGSWLTVV.

The gene calls are TRBV10-3 and TRBJ2-1; possible D gene TRBD2, 7 bases. Germline CDR1 reads ENHRY; CDR2 reads SYGVKD. Trimming stripped 3 bases from V and 0 bases from J, with 18 bases between. The CDR3 has 18 amino acids. Here the CDR3 DNA reads TGTGCCATCAGTGATCCGGGGGGCGGGGGAAGCTCCTACAATGAGCAGTTCTTC. Residues: CAISDPGGGGSSYNEQFF.

This chain joins TRBV5-4 and TRBJ1-2, with D possibly TRBD1 on 5 matching bases. This CDR3 has 14 residues. V shed 2 bases and J shed 7 bases, with 15 bases lying between them. From germline, CDR1 is SGHNT and CDR2 YYREEE (reference sequence). DNA for the CDR3: TGTGCCAGCAGCTTCTTCGGCAGGGCTGGTGGCTACACCTTC. Encoded protein: CASSFFGRAGGYTF.

This chain uses TRBV5-1 with TRBJ1-3; perhaps TRBD1 as D (5 bases). The CDR3 is 13 residues long. Trimming removed 3 bases at V and 3 bases at J, with 7 bases between. From germline, CDR1 is SGHRS and CDR2 YFSETQ. The CDR3 DNA is TGCGCCAGCAGCTCGGGGGGTGGAAACACCATATATTTT. Its translation: CASSSGGGNTIYF.

This chain uses TRBV6-6 with TRBJ1-1; D is perhaps TRBD1 (5 bases). The length of the CDR3 is 15 residues. Germline lookup yields CDR1 MNHNY and CDR2 SVGAGI (reference sequence). V lost 4 bases, J lost 1 base, and 13 bases lay in between. CDR3 DNA: TGTGCCAGCAGTTCCGAGGGGCAGCGGAACACTGAAGCTTTCTTT. Its protein is CASSSEGQRNTEAFF.

This clone was recorded once. The chain employs TRBV19 and TRBJ1-1, with 9 bases lining up with TRBD1. Germline V gene sequence: CDR1 LNHDA, CDR2 SQIVND (reference sequence). The CDR3 length is 15 residues. V lost 6 bases, J lost 4 bases, and 9 bases stayed unmatched. CDR3 sequence reads: CASSPLRTGATEAFF. The CDR3 nucleotides read TGTGCCAGTAGCCCCCTAAGGACAGGGGCCACTGAAGCTTTCTTT. The full variable domain, its missing parts supplied by reference TRBV19 and TRBJ1-1, is DGGITQSPKYLFRKEGQNVTLSCEQNLNHDAMYWYRQDPGQGLRLIYYSQIVNDFQKGDIAEGYSVSREKKESFPLTVTSAQKNPTAFYLCASSPLRTGATEAFFGQGTRLTVV.

The CDR3 region has the DNA TGTGCCAGCAGCTTAGGCCTAGGCTACGAGCAGTACTTC. Amino acid sequence: CASSLGLGYEQYF. The rearrangement uses TRBV13 and TRBJ2-7, with no clear D. This CDR3 is 13 amino acids long. The germline V gene encodes CDR1 PRHDT and CDR2 FYEKMQ (reference sequence). Trimming pared 0 bases from V and 3 bases from J, leaving 6 bases between.

The chain links TRBV28 to TRBJ2-3; either TRBD1 or TRBD2 may supply D (5 bases each). The germline V and J ends were trimmed by 5 bases and 6 bases, with 24 bases remaining between them. The germline gives CDR1 MDHEN, CDR2 SYDVKM. This CDR3 has 17 amino acids. CDR3 coding DNA: TGTGCCAGCAGTGCGACAGTGTTAGCCGGGGTGGGCGATACGCAGTATTTT. It encodes CASSATVLAGVGDTQYF.

The table lists this clone with a count of one. The V gene is TRBV7-2, the J gene TRBJ2-7; D remains ambiguous. Germline V gene lookup returns CDR1 SGHTA and CDR2 FQGNSA. CDR3 length equals 12 residues. V gave up 5 bases and J gave up 3 bases, with 8 bases separating them. The CDR3 bases are TGTGCCAGCAGCCGCACTCTCTACGAGCAGTACTTC. Its protein is CASSRTLYEQYF.

The gene calls are TRBV5-1 and TRBJ2-3; possible D gene TRBD2, 5 bases. Germline lookup yields CDR1 SGHRS and CDR2 YFSETQ. Trimming pared 4 bases from V and 1 base from J, leaving 16 bases between. The CDR3 spans 16 residues. The chain's CDR3 is CASSTGLTIGTDTQYF. CDR3 DNA: TGCGCCAGCAGCACCGGATTGACTATCGGCACAGATACGCAGTATTTT.

This sequence joins TRBV6-5 and TRBJ1-1; 10 bases match TRBD1. The junction had 5 bases not matched to a gene; V was cut back by 6 bases and J by 4 bases. CDR3 length equals 14 residues. Germline V lookup: CDR1 MNHEY, CDR2 SVGAGI. In DNA, the CDR3 is TGTGCCAGCAGAGCGGGACAGGGGATCACTGAAGCTTTCTTT. It codes for CASRAGQGITEAFF.